The clone carrying this T cell receptor beta chain was recorded a few times. Its cognate antigen is unknown. CD4+CD45RO+CD25- cells were isolated as memory CD4+ T cells. After constant-region reverse-primer amplification, full-length variable regions underwent semi-nested PCR with Nested Universal Primer A. In TCRdb, the 5' RACE reads were re-called with MiXCR into one record per CDR3 protein. The table shows 60,000 to 65,000 distinct CDR3 sequences, with under 25% occurring only once. Germline loops: CDR1 SGHTA, CDR2 FQGTGA. V was pared by 1 base and J by 6 bases, with 8 bases of the junction left unmatched. The CDR3 has 16 amino acids. General study results and limits: Larger-cohort validation covered only one TCR beta V-J rearrangement. In terms of TCR gene usage, tumor memory CD4+ T cells clustered together with blood and lymph node memory CD4+ cells, as well as with lymph node naive CD4+ cells.

This TCR came from a female donor with breast cancer. Sequencing was done on a sample of memory CD4+ T cells sorted from a lymph node. The subset here: memory CD4+ T cells, CD4+CD45RO+CD25-. This rearrangement joins TRBV7-3 to TRBJ2-2, with TRBD2 identical over 7 bases. Here the CDR3 DNA reads TGTGCCAGCAGCTTAAATTCGGGGGGAAGCGCCGGGGAGCTGTTTTTT. It specifies CASSLNSGGSAGELFF.